These 20 T cell receptor beta chains share one sample of origin, sequenced in a study of technical replicates of blood from a handful of donors (dated by TCRdb to 2016 to 2017). Receptors were amplified or captured by the immunoSEQ multiplex PCR assay. TCRdb carries this immuneACCESS record with in-frame sequences only. Its versions omit some clonotypes, under half of them owing to an unresolved V gene in the studies checked, with the rest unexplained. Across this sample there are roughly 74,000 clones, with 91% seen only once. The top ten hold about 0.4% of the sample. The specimen sequenced was T cells isolated from PBMCs. The receptors come from a human donor in good health.

V gene TRBV27 combines with J gene TRBJ2-1, with 10 positions matching TRBD1. V was clipped by 6 bases and J by 7 bases; unmatched bases: 3. Germline loops: CDR1 MNHEY, CDR2 SMNVEV (reference sequence). The CDR3 runs to 13 residues. Here the CDR3 reads CASSRDRGNEQFF. CDR3 sequence (DNA): TGTGCCAGCAGCAGGGACAGGGGAAATGAGCAGTTCTTC.

This chain links TRBV2 with TRBJ1-5, with no clear D. Trimming stripped 4 bases from V and 4 bases from J, with 8 bases between. CDR1 SNHLY and CDR2 FYNNEI come from the germline V gene. The CDR3 loop spans 13 amino acids. CDR3 nucleotide sequence: TGTGCCAGCAGTGCTGGGCAGAATCAGCCCCAGCATTTT. It specifies CASSAGQNQPQHF.

V usage is TRBV19 and J usage is TRBJ2-7, with a possible D match to TRBD2 (6 bases). Trimming cost V 5 bases and J 7 bases, with 21 bases left between them. Per germline, CDR1 LNHDA and CDR2 SQIVND (reference sequence). The CDR3 has 15 amino acids. The CDR3 bases are TGTGCCAGTAGTCTCGTTAGCGGTGTCTACCGTGAGCAGTACTTC. This codes for CASSLVSGVYREQYF.

J is TRBJ2-7 and V is TRBV7-2; 9 nucleotides agree with TRBD1. Germline V gives CDR1 SGHTA, CDR2 FQGNSA. V dropped 1 base and J dropped 5; count of bases not matched to a gene: 3. The CDR3 covers 14 residues. The CDR3 DNA sequence: TGTGCCAGCAGCTTAGGGACAGGGGTCCACGAGCAGTACTTC. This translates into CASSLGTGVHEQYF.

V and J are TRBV5-1 and TRBJ1-3; possibly TRBD1 for D (6 bases). CDR1 is SGHRS, CDR2 YFSETQ, per germline. This CDR3 contains 16 residues. With 4 bases removed from V and 0 bases from J, the gap between germline ends came to 14 bases. The CDR3 region is CASSPGQLSSGNTIYF. CDR3 coding DNA: TGCGCCAGCAGCCCAGGACAGCTGAGCTCTGGAAACACCATATATTTT.

The chain carries TRBV28 and TRBJ2-7, with 10 bases that match TRBD1. The CDR3 extends over 13 amino acids. Germline values: CDR1 MDHEN, CDR2 SYDVKM. J lost 5 bases, V lost 3 bases, and 1 base had no gene match. The CDR3 coding sequence is TGTGCCAGCAGTTTCGGGACAGGGGACGAGCAGTACTTC. Its protein product is CASSFGTGDEQYF.

This chain joins TRBV7-2 and TRBJ2-3, with TRBD1 matching 10 bases. This CDR3 contains 16 residues. The J segment lost 4 bases and the V segment lost 6 bases, leaving 10 bases of the junction unmatched. The germline V gene encodes CDR1 SGHTA and CDR2 FQGNSA. This chain's CDR3 is CASSYAGTGVPDTQYF. The DNA of the CDR3 is TGTGCCAGCAGTTACGCCGGGACAGGGGTTCCAGATACGCAGTATTTT.

The chain uses TRBV7-2 and TRBJ2-5; 8 bases are a match to TRBD1. The CDR3 totals 17 residues. Germline V lookup: CDR1 SGHTA, CDR2 FQGNSA. V was pared by 5 bases and J by 1 base, with 12 bases of the junction left unmatched. The CDR3 DNA reads TGTGCCAGCAGCCTCGGGGCAGGGGGCGGGCTCCAAGAGACCCAGTACTTC. Its translation is CASSLGAGGGLQETQYF.

The J gene is TRBJ2-5, the V gene TRBV7-9; tentative D call: TRBD2 (6 bases). V gave up 4 bases and J gave up 0 bases, with 6 bases separating them. The germline V gene encodes CDR1 SEHNR and CDR2 FQNEAQ (reference sequence). This CDR3 region has 13 residues. The CDR3 region has the DNA TGTGCCAGCAGCTGGGACTACCAAGAGACCCAGTACTTC. Protein: CASSWDYQETQYF.

The chain recombines TRBV7-9 with TRBJ2-7, with a possible D match to TRBD1 (6 bases). CDR1 is SEHNR, CDR2 FQNEAQ, per germline (reference sequence). There are 17 residues in the CDR3. V dropped 5 bases and J dropped 2 bases, with 22 bases sitting between them. The CDR3 nucleotides are TGTGCCAGCAGCCGACAATTCGGGACAAGGGGTACCTACGAGCAGTACTTC. Translated, it gives CASSRQFGTRGTYEQYF.

This sequence joins TRBV27 and TRBJ1-2; TRBD1 is a possible D gene (6 bases). The CDR3 length is 13 residues. V dropped 5 bases and J dropped 8 bases, with 15 bases sitting between them. Germline V gene sequence: CDR1 MNHEY, CDR2 SMNVEV (reference sequence). The CDR3 DNA follows: TGTGCCAGCAGTCCGTACAGGGATGGGGGCTACACCTTC. Encoded protein: CASSPYRDGGYTF.

V gene TRBV19 combines with J gene TRBJ2-3; tentative D call: TRBD1 (5 bases). The CDR3 spans 15 residues. Germline CDR1 LNHDA, CDR2 SQIVND (reference sequence). V was cut by 6 bases and J by 0 bases, with 13 bases left in between. CDR3 sequence (DNA): TGTGCCAGTAGAGAGCAGGGAACTAGCACAGATACGCAGTATTTT. This gives the protein CASREQGTSTDTQYF.

The chain uses TRBV30 and TRBJ1-2; 7 positions agree with TRBD1. The CDR3 loop spans 14 amino acids. V shed 2 bases, J shed 6 bases, and the junction held 9 bases outside the gene matches. Germline lookup yields CDR1 GTSNPN and CDR2 SVGIG (reference sequence). For the CDR3, the DNA is TGTGCCTGGAGTCCCGGACAGGCCCCCCATGGCTACACCTTC. Its translation is CAWSPGQAPHGYTF.

J is TRBJ1-1 and V is TRBV9; D might be TRBD1 (5 bases). V was pared by 0 bases and J by 1 base, with 7 bases between. Germline V lookup: CDR1 SGDLS, CDR2 YYNGEE. This CDR3 is built from 14 residues. The CDR3 DNA is TGTGCCAGCAGCGTAGTGGGGCAGAACACTGAAGCTTTCTTT. Translation gives CASSVVGQNTEAFF.

The chain recombines TRBV5-4 with TRBJ2-3; D is perhaps TRBD2 (5 bases). This CDR3 is 15 amino acids long. Per germline, CDR1 SGHNT and CDR2 YYREEE (reference sequence). V was clipped by 0 bases and J by 2 bases, with 10 bases between them. CDR3 in amino acids: CASSLASGYTDTQYF. CDR3 sequence (DNA): TGTGCCAGCAGCTTGGCAAGCGGATACACAGATACGCAGTATTTT.

The CDR3 here is CASSRPGPGAGPQHF. The DNA for the CDR3 is TGTGCCAGCAGTCGACCGGGACCCGGAGCGGGGCCCCAGCATTTT. The chain combines TRBV16 with TRBJ1-5; TRBD1 is a possible D gene (5 bases). There are 15 residues in the CDR3. V shed 6 bases and J shed 9 bases, with 21 bases lying between them. Looked up from germline, CDR1 is KGHSY and CDR2 is FQNENV.

DNA of the CDR3: TGTGCCATCAGTGGGAAGGGGCGGGACCTCACAGATACGCAGTATTTT. This sequence encodes CAISGKGRDLTDTQYF. The chain is built from TRBV10-3 and TRBJ2-3, with D perhaps matching TRBD2 (6 bases). Deletions cut 4 bases from V and 2 bases from J, with 16 bases between. Germline V gene data show CDR1 as ENHRY and CDR2 as SYGVKD. The length of the CDR3 is 16 residues.

The chain couples TRBV19 to TRBJ1-5; D is uncertain. With 2 bases removed from V and 5 bases from J, the gap between germline ends came to 7 bases. Germline values: CDR1 LNHDA, CDR2 SQIVND (reference sequence). This CDR3 has 13 amino acids. The CDR3 region is CASSIRRDQPQHF. DNA for the CDR3: TGTGCCAGTAGTATAAGGAGGGATCAGCCCCAGCATTTT.

This chain joins TRBV4-2 and TRBJ2-1, with TRBD2 matching over 7 bases. This CDR3 spans 18 amino acids. Looked up from germline, CDR1 is LGHNA and CDR2 is YNFKEQ. V lost 0 bases and J lost 4; bases outside the gene matches: 12. The CDR3 spells CASSQEGGTSVLYNEQFF. The CDR3 coding sequence is TGTGCCAGCAGCCAAGAGGGGGGAACTAGCGTACTATACAATGAGCAGTTCTTC.

V and J are TRBV9 and TRBJ2-1; 10 bases agree with TRBD1. The CDR3 covers 16 residues. V shed 4 bases, J shed 6 bases, and the junction held 10 bases outside the gene matches. Germline V gene sequence: CDR1 SGDLS, CDR2 YYNGEE. Here the CDR3 reads CASSSTGTGVSNEQFF. In DNA form, the CDR3 reads TGTGCCAGCAGCTCAACCGGGACAGGGGTAAGCAATGAGCAGTTCTTC. The full variable domain, rest sourced from reference TRBV9 and TRBJ2-1, is DSGVTQTPKHLITATGQRVTLRCSPRSGDLSVYWYQQSLDQGLQFLIQYYNGEERAKGNILERFSAQQFPDLHSELNLSSLELGDSALYFCASSSTGTGVSNEQFFGPGTRLTVL.